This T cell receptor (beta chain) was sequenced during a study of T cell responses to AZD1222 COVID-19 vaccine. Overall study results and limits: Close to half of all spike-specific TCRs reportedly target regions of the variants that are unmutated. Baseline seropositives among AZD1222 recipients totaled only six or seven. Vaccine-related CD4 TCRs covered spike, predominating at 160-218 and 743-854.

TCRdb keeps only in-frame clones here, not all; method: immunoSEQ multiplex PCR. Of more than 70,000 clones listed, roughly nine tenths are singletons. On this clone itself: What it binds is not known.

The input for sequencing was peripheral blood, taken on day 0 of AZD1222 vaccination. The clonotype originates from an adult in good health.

DNA for the CDR3: TGTGCCACCAGGGGGCCGGGACCAAATCAGCCCCAGCATTTT. This codes for CATRGPGPNQPQHF. The J gene is TRBJ1-5, the V gene TRBV24-1, with D possibly being TRBD1 (5 bases). V gave up 7 bases and J gave up 4 bases, with 13 bases separating them. Germline V gene lookup returns CDR1 KGHDR and CDR2 SFDVKD. The CDR3 contains 14 residues.